This T cell receptor beta chain came from a study of T cells in Graves' hyperthyroidism and ophthalmopathy. Amplified TCR beta CDR3 regions came from RNA transcripts. TCR CDR3 underwent first-round RT-PCR with the HTBI primer set. TCRdb ran MiXCR on the multiplex PCR reads and lists one entry per CDR3 protein. The profile covers roughly 700,000 distinct CDR3 sequences, with roughly 32% appearing a single time and about a third taken by the ten largest. This clonotype came up many times. CDR3 length: 11 residues. The germline V gene encodes CDR1 SEHNR and CDR2 FQNEAQ (reference sequence). This chain connects TRBV7-9 to TRBJ1-3, with D perhaps matching TRBD1 (5 bases). The sequencing sample was made of blood. The origin of this receptor is a woman aged 35 to 49 with Graves' hyperthyroidism. The CDR3 loop is CLGERTNTIYF. In DNA form, the CDR3 reads TGTCTGGGGGAGAGGACAAACACCATATATTTT.